This TCR beta chain derives from a study of response to subunit inactivated influenza vaccine. TCRdb fed the RT-PCR reads into MiXCR, producing one record per CDR3 protein. The table records approximately 500,000 distinct CDR3 sequences, 10% to 15% of them present only once. Deletions cut 1 base from V and 0 bases from J, with 11 bases between. CDR1 is SGHRS and CDR2 is YFSETQ in the germline V gene. The CDR3 runs 16 residues. Study observations and caveats: A suggestion made by the authors is that each seasonal influenza vaccination recruits few new T cells.

This clonotype was seen repeatedly, ten times or more. Its antigen is still unknown. The clonotype comes from a man aged 50-59 years who received an inactivated influenza vaccine. Sample: PBMCs from blood, taken more than 35 days after vaccination. The V and J genes are TRBV5-1 and TRBJ2-1, with D tentatively TRBD1 (6 bases). Here the CDR3 reads CASSLQGPSSYNEQFF. The CDR3 bases are TGCGCCAGCAGCTTGCAGGGGCCATCCTCCTACAATGAGCAGTTCTTC.